This TCR beta chain was recorded in a study of blood T cell repertoires in COVID-19. Background on the study: Samples came from the United States, Italy and Spain, spanning acute and convalescent COVID-19. Sources were T cells, B-cell-depleted T cells, or PBMCs; the material itself was cDNA or gDNA.

V lost 2 bases to trimming and J lost 1 base, with 8 bases between them. The germline V gene encodes CDR1 GTSNPN and CDR2 SVGIG (reference sequence). The CDR3 is 13 residues long. The protocol was immunoSEQ multiplex PCR, while the TCRdb copy is restricted to in-frame clones and leaves out a portion. This table has approximately 150,000 clones, around 80% appearing once. The chain employs TRBV30 and TRBJ2-5; D possibly corresponds to TRBD1 (6 bases). This TCR was sampled from a woman between 45 and 60 years old in a cohort sampled during active or convalescent COVID-19. The sample taken for sequencing was peripheral blood. CDR3 bases: TGTGCCTGGAGTAGGGGGATCCAAGAGACCCAGTACTTC. Residues: CAWSRGIQETQYF.